Included here is one TCR beta chain sequence, with context. The germline V gene has CDR1 SEHNR and CDR2 FQNEAQ (reference sequence). The CDR3 is 15 amino acids. V lost 1 base and J 2 bases, leaving 11 bases between the germline ends. The data originate from a study of blood T cell repertoires in COVID-19. On the study more broadly: Sources were T cells, B-cell-depleted T cells, or PBMCs; the material itself was cDNA or gDNA.

Per the authors' pipeline: The assay estimated nucleated cells by amplifying reference gene primers. Produced via immunoSEQ multiplex PCR; TCRdb's table is partial and in-frame only. That table gives V, J and clone size, and the DNA gave D and trimming. The repertoire consists of about 180,000 clones, with around 80% occurring once and the leading ten covering 6% to 7%. During active infection, Seattle patients enrolled and were then monitored through disease. Specimen: peripheral blood. The V gene is TRBV7-9, the J gene TRBJ2-5, with D possibly matching TRBD1 (5 bases). The sequence was obtained from a woman aged 40-49 years with COVID-19, enrolled during active disease. CDR3 region: CASSLDQGWQETQYF. In DNA form, the CDR3 reads TGTGCCAGCAGCTTAGATCAGGGTTGGCAAGAGACCCAGTACTTC. The full variable domain, with the rest looked up from reference TRBV7-9 and TRBJ2-5, is DTGVSQNPRHKITKRGQNVTFRCDPISEHNRLYWYRQTLGQGPEFLTYFQNEAQLEKSRLLSDRFSAERPKGSFSTLEIQRTEQGDSAMYLCASSLDQGWQETQYFGPGTRLLVL.